These 5 T cell receptor beta chains were all obtained from the same sample, sequenced in a study of cytomegalovirus exposure and HLA in healthy donors. 13 Jbeta primers and 60 Vbeta primers were used for the PCR. Measured with immunoSEQ multiplex PCR; TCRdb has only the in-frame clones, and not every one. Of under 70,000 clones listed, 80% to 90% were seen once; the top ten hold 2%. The sample taken for sequencing was PBMCs. All receptors come from a woman in her thirties in good health and CMV-seronegative.

The genes are TRBV7-9 and TRBJ2-3; 10 nucleotides line up with TRBD2. There are 16 residues in the CDR3. V shed 3 bases and J 2 bases; nucleotides not matched to a gene: 5. Germline V gives CDR1 SEHNR, CDR2 FQNEAQ (reference sequence). DNA of the CDR3: TGTGCCAGCAGCTTGGCTAGCGGGGGATACACAGATACGCAGTATTTT. Encoded protein: CASSLASGGYTDTQYF.

V is TRBV18 and J is TRBJ2-2; a possible D gene is TRBD1 (6 bases). The ends were cut back, 0 bases at V and 3 bases at J, with 8 bases in the middle. CDR3 length: 15 amino acids. Germline-derived CDR1 and CDR2 are KGHSH and LQKENI. As DNA, the CDR3 is TGTGCCAGCTCACCACCGACAGGACACACCGGGGAGCTGTTTTTT. Translated, it gives CASSPPTGHTGELFF.

CDR3 region: CAFAASGGPV. Written as DNA, the CDR3 is TGTGCCTTTGCCGCTTCGGGGGGGCCAGTC. This chain connects TRBV5-8 to TRBJ2-7, with 8 nucleotides matching TRBD2. CDR1 is SGHTS, CDR2 YDEGEE, per germline. This CDR3 has 10 amino acids.

The genes are TRBV11-3 and TRBJ2-3; 7 nucleotides agree with TRBD1. The CDR3 totals 16 residues. Per the germline V gene, CDR1 is SGHNT and CDR2 is YENEEA. Trimming took 7 bases from V and 2 from J; bases not matched to a gene: 12. The CDR3 here is CASTRPGTEDTDTQYF. Here the CDR3 DNA reads TGTGCCAGCACCAGGCCCGGGACAGAAGACACAGATACGCAGTATTTT.

The V and J genes are TRBV30 and TRBJ1-1, with 7 positions matching TRBD1. Trimming cost V 4 bases and J 4 bases; bases outside gene matches: 6. This CDR3 comprises 13 residues. Germline-derived CDR1 and CDR2 are GTSNPN and SVGIG (reference sequence). The CDR3 region is CAWKKKGATEAFF. In DNA, the CDR3 is TGTGCCTGGAAAAAAAAGGGGGCCACTGAAGCTTTCTTT.